The 28 T cell receptor beta chains below come from one sample, sequenced in a study of blood T cell repertoires in COVID-19. Profiling relied on immunoSEQ multiplex PCR, and the TCRdb table lists in-frame clones only, not all of them. The sample lists approximately 230,000 clones, about 83% seen once, with approximately 5.4% in the top ten. Sequencing was carried out using peripheral blood. Receptors originate from a man at least 80 years old with acute or convalescent COVID-19.

The chain is built from TRBV3-1 (or the pseudogene TRBV3-2) and TRBJ2-7; 10 nucleotides match TRBD1. V lost 1 base to trimming and J lost 3 bases; unmatched junction nucleotides: 3. The CDR3 has 15 amino acids. Germline V gene sequence: CDR1 LGHDT, CDR2 YNNKEL (reference sequence). The CDR3 protein is CASSQGRTGGYEQYF. The CDR3 coding sequence is TGTGCCAGCAGCCAAGGACGGACAGGGGGCTACGAGCAGTACTTC.

There are a few counts of this clone. The rearrangement joins TRBV2 to TRBJ2-2; 8 bases align to TRBD2. V lost 6 bases, J lost 9 bases, and 3 bases stayed unmatched. From germline, CDR1 is SNHLY and CDR2 FYNNEI. CDR3 length equals 12 residues. The CDR3 DNA sequence: TGTGCCAGCAGCAATAGCGGGAGGGAGCTGTTTTTT. This translates into CASSNSGRELFF.

The chain recombines TRBV6-5 with TRBJ1-2, with D uncertain. Looked up from germline, CDR1 is MNHEY and CDR2 is SVGAGI. Trimming took off 2 bases at V and 10 bases at J, with 23 bases between the two ends. CDR3 length equals 16 residues. This CDR3 is CASSYAPGSSTLTYTF. CDR3 DNA: TGTGCCAGCAGTTACGCACCCGGGAGTTCGACTCTTACCTACACCTTC.

This sequence joins TRBV5-1 and TRBJ1-4, with a tentative D call TRBD1 (6 bases). The CDR3 extends over 14 amino acids. V was shortened by 3 bases and J by 3 bases, with 9 bases between the two germline ends. Germline CDR1 SGHRS, CDR2 YFSETQ. CDR3 protein: CASSSGTPNEKLFF. The CDR3 DNA reads as TGCGCCAGCAGCTCGGGGACACCTAATGAAAAACTGTTTTTT.

The chain recombines TRBV5-1 with TRBJ2-3, with 7 bases fitting TRBD1. The CDR3 is 16 residues long. Trimming at V came to 3 bases and at J to 4 bases, leaving 11 bases not matched to a gene. The germline gives CDR1 SGHRS, CDR2 YFSETQ. CDR3 nucleotides: TGCGCCAGCAGCTCACAATCTGACAGGGCCCCAGATACGCAGTATTTT. Its translation: CASSSQSDRAPDTQYF.

The chain has TRBV27 and TRBJ2-5; 8 bases fit TRBD1. The CDR3 consists of 15 residues. The V gene's germline CDR1 is MNHEY and CDR2 SMNVEV (reference sequence). The V gene end was trimmed by 4 bases and the J gene end by 5 bases; junction bases not matched to a gene: 9. The CDR3 bases are TGTGCCAGCAGTTCTATCCAGGGGGCATGGGAGACCCAGTACTTC. As protein: CASSSIQGAWETQYF.

This rearrangement joins TRBV3-1 (or the pseudogene TRBV3-2) to TRBJ1-5, with D maybe TRBD1 (5 bases). The V gene's germline CDR1 is LGHDT and CDR2 YNNKEL (reference sequence). Trimming took off 0 bases at V and 6 bases at J, with 12 bases between the two ends. This CDR3 region has 15 residues. The CDR3 DNA reads TGTGCCAGCAGCCAAGATGGGGGGGTTACTCAGCCCCAGCATTTT. This gives the protein CASSQDGGVTQPQHF.

The J gene is TRBJ1-1, the V gene TRBV13, with 8 bases fitting TRBD1. Germline lookup yields CDR1 PRHDT and CDR2 FYEKMQ (reference sequence). Unmatched junction bases numbered 20, after V lost 4 bases and J lost 1 base. This CDR3 has 20 residues. CDR3 loop: CASSSPRTPRGRTRNTEAFF. The CDR3 DNA follows: TGTGCCAGCAGCTCCCCCCGGACACCCAGGGGGCGAACTAGGAACACTGAAGCTTTCTTT.

The V call is TRBV19, the J call TRBJ2-7, with 7 bases fitting TRBD1. Germline V gene data show CDR1 as LNHDA and CDR2 as SQIVND (reference sequence). V lost 5 bases, J lost 7 bases, and 11 bases stayed unmatched. The CDR3 spans 14 residues. CDR3 in DNA: TGTGCCAGTAGTCTGGACAGGCGGCCTTGGGAGCAGTACTTC. This gives the protein CASSLDRRPWEQYF.

This clone was found once. The chain couples TRBV28 to TRBJ1-5, with a possible D match to TRBD1 (6 bases). This CDR3 comprises 18 residues. Trimming removed 2 bases at V and 3 bases at J, with 20 bases between. CDR1 is MDHEN and CDR2 is SYDVKM in the germline V gene. Here the CDR3 reads CASSLRGSGGATNQPQHF. CDR3 DNA: TGTGCCAGCAGTTTAAGGGGTAGTGGGGGGGCGACCAATCAGCCCCAGCATTTT.

The V and J genes are TRBV28 and TRBJ2-5; tentatively, D is TRBD1 (5 bases). The length of the CDR3 is 17 residues. Germline CDR1 is MDHEN and CDR2 is SYDVKM. Trimming stripped 5 bases from V and 4 bases from J, with 23 bases between. CDR3 DNA: TGTGCCAGCAGTGGGATCCATACAAGGGGAACGGGAGAGACCCAGTACTTC. Translated, it gives CASSGIHTRGTGETQYF.

V gene TRBV7-2 combines with J gene TRBJ1-2; 7 nucleotides align to TRBD1. CDR3 size: 14 residues. The V gene's germline CDR1 is SGHTA and CDR2 FQGNSA. With V trimmed by 2 bases and J by 4 bases, 4 bases remained unmatched. DNA for the CDR3: TGTGCCAGCAGCTTATCCGGGACAGCCTATGGCTACACCTTC. Translation gives CASSLSGTAYGYTF.

This chain connects TRBV18 to TRBJ2-7; weak D call: TRBD1 (6 bases). This CDR3 has 15 residues. The ends were cut back, 2 bases at V and 0 bases at J, with 11 bases in the middle. CDR1 and CDR2 from the germline V gene are KGHSH and LQKENI. The CDR3 loop reads CASSPGTLVSYEQYF. As DNA, the CDR3 is TGTGCCAGCTCACCAGGGACACTTGTCTCCTACGAGCAGTACTTC. The full variable domain, in which reference TRBV18 and TRBJ2-7 provide the parts outside the CDR3, is NAGVMQNPRHLVRRRGQEARLRCSPMKGHSHVYWYRQLPEEGLKFMVYLQKENIIDESGMPKERFSAEFPKEGPSILRIQQVVRGDSAAYFCASSPGTLVSYEQYFGPGTRLTVT.

This chain joins TRBV18 and TRBJ2-5, with no clear D. CDR1 is KGHSH, CDR2 LQKENI, per germline. V was cut by 4 bases and J by 0 bases, with 6 bases left in between. The CDR3 totals 13 residues. The CDR3 DNA is TGTGCCAGCTCACGCCAGTACCAAGAGACCCAGTACTTC. Translation: CASSRQYQETQYF.

The chain combines TRBV6-1 with TRBJ2-7; D perhaps matches TRBD2 (5 bases). Germline V gives CDR1 MNHNS, CDR2 SASEGT. Between the trimmed V and J ends, which lost 3 bases and 5 bases, there was a span of 29 bases. This CDR3 region has 19 residues. CDR3 DNA sequence: TGTGCCAGCAGTGACCTCCGCCGCAGGCCCACAATGTTCGGGGACGAGCAGTACTTC. It yields the protein CASSDLRRRPTMFGDEQYF.

The V and J genes are TRBV7-2 and TRBJ1-3; 9 bases match TRBD1. Germline V gene sequence: CDR1 SGHTA, CDR2 FQGNSA. This CDR3 region has 16 residues. J gave up 7 bases and V 2 bases, and 9 bases lay outside the gene matches. This chain's CDR3 is CASSLRGQGVGNTIYF. The CDR3 DNA follows: TGTGCCAGCAGCTTAAGGGGACAGGGTGTAGGGAACACCATATATTTT.

The chain has TRBV7-8 and TRBJ2-7; no definite D call. The CDR3 runs to 13 residues. V was shortened by 1 base and J by 4 bases, with 8 bases between the two germline ends. Looked up from germline, CDR1 is SGHVS and CDR2 is FQNEAQ. In nucleotides, the CDR3 is TGTGCCAGCAGCTTAGTACTTGTTTACGAGCAGTACTTC. Translated, it gives CASSLVLVYEQYF.

The rearrangement links TRBV5-4 to TRBJ1-6; TRBD1 agrees at 10 bases. The V gene's germline CDR1 is SGHNT and CDR2 YYREEE (reference sequence). Losses at the gene ends were 0 bases for V and 2 bases for J; bases not matched to a gene: 5. CDR3 size: 18 residues. CDR3 DNA sequence: TGTGCCAGCAGCTTGGCGGGACAGGGGTTCACCTATAATTCACCCCTCCACTTT. It specifies CASSLAGQGFTYNSPLHF.

The chain uses TRBV5-1 and TRBJ2-2; D is perhaps TRBD2 (5 bases). The germline V gene encodes CDR1 SGHRS and CDR2 YFSETQ. Trimming removed 6 bases at V and 0 bases at J, with 12 bases between. The CDR3 covers 15 residues. CDR3: CASNAGGANTGELFF. CDR3 coding DNA: TGCGCCAGCAACGCTGGAGGCGCGAACACCGGGGAGCTGTTTTTT.

The chain employs TRBV6-2 or TRBV6-3 and TRBJ1-1; D remains unclear. The CDR3 length is 12 residues. The V gene's germline CDR1 is MNHEY and CDR2 SVGEGT. Trimming took off 0 bases at V and 5 bases at J, with 4 bases between the two ends. CDR3 loop: CASSYSATEAFF. The CDR3 DNA sequence: TGTGCCAGCAGTTACTCAGCTACTGAAGCTTTCTTT.

The V call is TRBV2, the J call TRBJ1-2; TRBD1 matches 7 bases. Germline trimming cut 10 bases from V and 3 bases from J; bases unmatched to any gene: 8. This CDR3 is 13 amino acids long. Germline CDR1 reads SNHLY; CDR2 reads FYNNEI. This CDR3 reads CAKLSGTDYGYTF. As DNA, the CDR3 is TGTGCCAAGCTTTCCGGGACAGACTATGGCTACACCTTC.

The V and J genes are TRBV5-4 and TRBJ2-3; 8 bases are a match to TRBD2. V trimming: 4 bases; J trimming: 6 bases; junction bases outside the gene matches: 4. Germline lookup yields CDR1 SGHNT and CDR2 YYREEE (reference sequence). The CDR3 extends over 13 amino acids. The CDR3, as DNA: TGTGCCAGCAGCCGGGGGGGGGAGGATACGCAGTATTTT. Translated: CASSRGGEDTQYF.

This clone was seen a single time. The chain joins TRBV29-1 to TRBJ2-1; 8 nucleotides line up with TRBD1. V lost 6 bases and J lost 2; bases outside the gene matches: 6. The germline CDR1 and CDR2 sequences are SQVTM and ANQGSEA. This CDR3 is 14 amino acids long. The CDR3 protein is CSVRGTGTYNEQFF. Written as DNA, the CDR3 is TGCAGCGTCCGGGGGACAGGTACCTACAATGAGCAGTTCTTC.

About this clone: A read error may account for a junction end that differs from germline. The chain combines TRBV7-9 with TRBJ2-1; 10 bases align to TRBD2. The CDR3 length is 15 residues. CDR1 and CDR2 from the germline V gene are SEHNR and FQNEAQ (reference sequence). The CDR3 here is CASSLASGRGIEQFF. The CDR3 nucleotides are TGTGCCAGCAGCCTAGCAAGCGGGAGGGGAATTGAGCAGTTCTTC.

This clone was observed a single time. The V call is TRBV3-1 (or the pseudogene TRBV3-2), the J call TRBJ2-1, with 11 bases matching TRBD2. The length of the CDR3 is 14 residues. The V gene end was trimmed by 2 bases and the J gene end by 8 bases; junction bases not matched to a gene: 2. The V gene's germline CDR1 is LGHDT and CDR2 YNNKEL (reference sequence). The CDR3 is CASSQWGLADEQFF. The CDR3 DNA reads as TGTGCCAGCAGCCAATGGGGACTAGCGGATGAGCAGTTCTTC.

This clone was seen more than once but under ten times. The chain links TRBV6-5 to TRBJ1-5, with D tentatively TRBD1 (6 bases). CDR3 length equals 15 residues. The germline gives CDR1 MNHEY, CDR2 SVGAGI. V lost 6 bases, J lost 0 bases, and 12 bases lay in between. CDR3 loop: CASSLGQLSNQPQHF. In nucleotides, the CDR3 is TGTGCCAGCAGCCTCGGACAGCTTAGCAATCAGCCCCAGCATTTT.

The chain carries TRBV18 and TRBJ2-3, with TRBD2 identical over 8 bases. V shed 0 bases, J shed 4 bases, and the junction held 6 bases outside the gene matches. The germline V gene has CDR1 KGHSH and CDR2 LQKENI. There are 16 residues in the CDR3. CDR3 nucleotide sequence: TGTGCCAGCTCACCACCCAATAGCGGGGTGGCAGATACGCAGTATTTT. Its protein product is CASSPPNSGVADTQYF.

In this sample, this clone turned up a few times. This rearrangement joins TRBV11-2 to TRBJ1-3, with D hard to call. Per germline, CDR1 SGHAT and CDR2 FQNNGV. Trimming removed 1 base at V and 0 bases at J, with 13 bases between. The CDR3 covers 17 residues. CDR3 coding DNA: TGTGCCAGCAGCTTAGGTGTTAAGTGGAGCTCTGGAAACACCATATATTTT. Its translation: CASSLGVKWSSGNTIYF. Supplemented by reference TRBV11-2 and TRBJ1-3, the full variable domain reads EAGVAQSPRYKIIEKRQSVAFWCNPISGHATLYWYQQILGQGPKLLIQFQNNGVVDDSQLPKDRFSAERLKGVDSTLKIQPAKLEDSAVYLCASSLGVKWSSGNTIYFGEGSWLTVV.